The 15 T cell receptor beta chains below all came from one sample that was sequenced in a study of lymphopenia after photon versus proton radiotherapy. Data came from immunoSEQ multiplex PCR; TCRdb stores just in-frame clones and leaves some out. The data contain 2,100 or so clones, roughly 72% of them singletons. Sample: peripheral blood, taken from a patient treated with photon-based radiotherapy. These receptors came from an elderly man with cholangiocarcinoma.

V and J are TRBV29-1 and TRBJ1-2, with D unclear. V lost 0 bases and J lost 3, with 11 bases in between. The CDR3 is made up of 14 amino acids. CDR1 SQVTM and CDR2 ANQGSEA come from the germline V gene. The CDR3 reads CSVEEIRPDYGYTF. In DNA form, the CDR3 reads TGCAGCGTTGAAGAGATTCGCCCTGACTATGGCTACACCTTC.

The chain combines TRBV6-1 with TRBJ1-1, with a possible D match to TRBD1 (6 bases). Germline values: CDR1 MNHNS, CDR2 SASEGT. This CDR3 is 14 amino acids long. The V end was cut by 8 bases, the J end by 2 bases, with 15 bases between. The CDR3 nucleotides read TGTGCCAGCGGTAACCAGGACAGAAACACTGAAGCTTTCTTT. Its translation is CASGNQDRNTEAFF.

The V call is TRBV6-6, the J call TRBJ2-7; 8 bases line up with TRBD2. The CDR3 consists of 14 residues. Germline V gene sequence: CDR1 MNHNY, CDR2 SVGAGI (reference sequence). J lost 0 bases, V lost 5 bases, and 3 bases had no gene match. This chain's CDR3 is CASSHRGGSYEQYF. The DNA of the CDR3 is TGTGCCAGCAGTCATCGGGGGGGCTCCTACGAGCAGTACTTC.

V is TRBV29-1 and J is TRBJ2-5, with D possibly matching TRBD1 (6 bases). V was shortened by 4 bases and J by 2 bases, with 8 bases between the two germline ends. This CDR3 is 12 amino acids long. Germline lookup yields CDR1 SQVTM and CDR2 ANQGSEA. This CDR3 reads CSVAGAQETQYF. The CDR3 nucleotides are TGCAGCGTTGCAGGGGCTCAAGAGACCCAGTACTTC.

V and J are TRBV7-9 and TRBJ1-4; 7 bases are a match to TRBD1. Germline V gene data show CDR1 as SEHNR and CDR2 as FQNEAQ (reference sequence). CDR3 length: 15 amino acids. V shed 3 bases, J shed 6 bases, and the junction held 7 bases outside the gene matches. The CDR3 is CASSFSGGGDEKLFF. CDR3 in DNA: TGTGCCAGCAGCTTCAGTGGAGGGGGCGATGAAAAACTGTTTTTT.

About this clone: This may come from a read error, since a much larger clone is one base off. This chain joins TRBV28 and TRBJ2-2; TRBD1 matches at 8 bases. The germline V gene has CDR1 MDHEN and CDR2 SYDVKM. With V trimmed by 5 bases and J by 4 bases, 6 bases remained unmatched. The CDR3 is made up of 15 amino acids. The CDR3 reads CASSPTQGATGELFF. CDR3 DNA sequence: TGTGCCAGCAGTCCCACCCAGGGGGCCACCGGGGAGCTGTTTTTT.

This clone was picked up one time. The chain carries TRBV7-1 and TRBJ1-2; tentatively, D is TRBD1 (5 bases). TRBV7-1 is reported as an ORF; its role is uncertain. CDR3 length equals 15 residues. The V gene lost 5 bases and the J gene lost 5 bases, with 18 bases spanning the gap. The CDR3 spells CASSPSGGGSYGYTF. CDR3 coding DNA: TGTGCCAGCAGCCCCAGCGGGGGAGGGAGTTATGGCTACACCTTC.

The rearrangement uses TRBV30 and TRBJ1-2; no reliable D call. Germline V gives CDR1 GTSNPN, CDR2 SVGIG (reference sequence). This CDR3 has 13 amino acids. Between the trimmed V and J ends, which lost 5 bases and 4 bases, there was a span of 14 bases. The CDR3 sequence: CAWALRLAYGYTF. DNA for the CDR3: TGTGCCTGGGCCCTGCGGCTCGCCTATGGCTACACCTTC. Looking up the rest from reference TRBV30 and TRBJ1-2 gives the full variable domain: SQTIHQWPATLVQPVGSPLSLECTVEGTSNPNLYWYRQAAGRGLQLLFYSVGIGQISSEVPQNLSASRPQDRQFILSSKKLLLSDSGFYLCAWALRLAYGYTFGSGTRLTVV.

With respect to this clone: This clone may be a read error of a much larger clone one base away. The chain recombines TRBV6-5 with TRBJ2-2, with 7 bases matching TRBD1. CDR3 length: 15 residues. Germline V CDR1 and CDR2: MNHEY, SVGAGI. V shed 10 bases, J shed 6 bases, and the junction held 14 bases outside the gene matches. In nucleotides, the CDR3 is TGTGCCAACAGGGTTAGGGGGCCCCTATCCGGGGAGCTGTTTTTT. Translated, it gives CANRVRGPLSGELFF.

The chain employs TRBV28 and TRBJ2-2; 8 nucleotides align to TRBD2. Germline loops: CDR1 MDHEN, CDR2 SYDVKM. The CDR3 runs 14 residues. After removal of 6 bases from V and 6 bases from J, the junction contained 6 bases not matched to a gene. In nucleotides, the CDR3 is TGTGCCAGCAGAGGGACTAGTTGGGCCGGGGAGCTGTTTTTT. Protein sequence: CASRGTSWAGELFF.

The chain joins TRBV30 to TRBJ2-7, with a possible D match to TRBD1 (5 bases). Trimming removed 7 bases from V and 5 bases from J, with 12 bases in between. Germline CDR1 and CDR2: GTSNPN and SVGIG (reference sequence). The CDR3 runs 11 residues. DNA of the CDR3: TGTGCCTCCCAGGGAAAGGACGAGCAGTACTTC. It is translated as CASQGKDEQYF.

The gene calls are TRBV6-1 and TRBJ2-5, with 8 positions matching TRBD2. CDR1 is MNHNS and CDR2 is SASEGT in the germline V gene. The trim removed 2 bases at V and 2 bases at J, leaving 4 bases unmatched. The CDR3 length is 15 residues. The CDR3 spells CASSEFGGGQETQYF. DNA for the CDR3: TGTGCCAGCAGTGAATTCGGGGGGGGACAAGAGACCCAGTACTTC.

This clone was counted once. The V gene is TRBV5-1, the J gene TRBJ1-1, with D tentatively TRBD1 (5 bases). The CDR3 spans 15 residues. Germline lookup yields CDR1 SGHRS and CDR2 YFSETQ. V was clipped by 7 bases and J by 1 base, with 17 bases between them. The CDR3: CASSRAGAGNTEAFF. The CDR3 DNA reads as TGCGCCAGCTCACGCGCCGGGGCTGGGAACACTGAAGCTTTCTTT. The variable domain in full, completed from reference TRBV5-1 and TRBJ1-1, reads KAGVTQTPRYLIKTRGQQVTLSCSPISGHRSVSWYQQTPGQGLQFLFEYFSETQRNKGNFPGRFSGRQFSNSRSEMNVSTLELGDSALYLCASSRAGAGNTEAFFGQGTRLTVV.

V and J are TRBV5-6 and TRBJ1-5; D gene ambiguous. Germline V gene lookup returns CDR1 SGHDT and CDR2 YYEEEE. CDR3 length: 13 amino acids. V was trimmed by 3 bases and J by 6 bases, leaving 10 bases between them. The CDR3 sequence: CASSSNRLQPQHF. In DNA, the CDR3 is TGTGCCAGCAGCTCGAACAGACTTCAGCCCCAGCATTTT.

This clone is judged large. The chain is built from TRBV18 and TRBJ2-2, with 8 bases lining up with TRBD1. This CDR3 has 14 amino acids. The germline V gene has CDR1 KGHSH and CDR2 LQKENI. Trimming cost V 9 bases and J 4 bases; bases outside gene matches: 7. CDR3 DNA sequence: TGTGCCAGTCCCTGGACAGGGACCACCGGGGAGCTGTTTTTT. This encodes CASPWTGTTGELFF.